These 3 T cell receptor beta chains were sequenced from one sample in a study of cytomegalovirus exposure and HLA in healthy donors. The PCR had 60 Vbeta and 13 Jbeta primers. The assay was immunoSEQ multiplex PCR, and TCRdb's table has in-frame clones only and misses some. This table has about 140,000 clones, 70% to 80% appearing once. Sequences were obtained from PBMCs. These TCRs come from a male donor in good health and CMV-seronegative.

This clone was found once. The rearrangement joins TRBV7-9 to TRBJ2-5, with 16 positions matching TRBD2. The J segment lost 5 bases and the V segment lost 3 bases, leaving 6 bases of the junction unmatched. This CDR3 has 17 residues. Germline assignment: CDR1 SEHNR and CDR2 FQNEAQ (reference sequence). Here the CDR3 DNA reads TGTGCCAGCAGCTTTGGGACTAGCGGGGGGGCTCGCGAGACCCAGTACTTC. Its protein is CASSFGTSGGARETQYF.

This clone has just a few counts. The chain has TRBV30 and TRBJ1-2, with 7 bases identical to TRBD1. This CDR3 spans 13 amino acids. Germline values: CDR1 GTSNPN, CDR2 SVGIG (reference sequence). V dropped 5 bases and J dropped 5; count of bases not matched to a gene: 8. CDR3 in DNA: TGTGCCTGGGACCGGACAGGCTGGTATGGCTACACCTTC. It codes for CAWDRTGWYGYTF.

This clone was picked up one time. The genes are TRBV5-6 and TRBJ2-7, with D possibly TRBD1 on 5 matching bases. The V gene's germline CDR1 is SGHDT and CDR2 YYEEEE. Between the trimmed V and J ends, which lost 1 base and 3 bases, there was a span of 20 bases. This CDR3 region has 17 residues. DNA for the CDR3: TGTGCCAGCAGCTTGTTTGACAGTCCAAAGGTGTACTACGAGCAGTACTTC. Encoded protein: CASSLFDSPKVYYEQYF.